This T cell receptor (beta chain) was sequenced in a study of T-cell reconstitution after alpha-beta-depleted transplantation in children. Construction of the TCRbeta library involved unique molecular identifiers. In TCRdb, the PCR reads were re-called with MiXCR into one record per CDR3 protein. The sample lists some 390,000 distinct CDR3 sequences; roughly 22% were seen once. This clonotype was detected many times. This CDR3 contains 14 residues. After removal of 3 bases from V and 5 bases from J, the junction contained 8 bases not matched to a gene. CDR1 is DFQATT, CDR2 SNEGSKA, per germline (reference sequence).

The sequence was collected from a human donor who donated a stem cell graft to a child with acute myeloid leukemia. This rearrangement joins TRBV20-1 to TRBJ2-5, with TRBD2 identical over 8 bases. This sample comprised PBMCs from the stem cell graft donor, obtained from the stem cell graft. The CDR3 is CSARGAGAFETQYF. CDR3 nucleotide sequence: TGCAGTGCTAGGGGAGCGGGAGCTTTTGAGACCCAGTACTTC.